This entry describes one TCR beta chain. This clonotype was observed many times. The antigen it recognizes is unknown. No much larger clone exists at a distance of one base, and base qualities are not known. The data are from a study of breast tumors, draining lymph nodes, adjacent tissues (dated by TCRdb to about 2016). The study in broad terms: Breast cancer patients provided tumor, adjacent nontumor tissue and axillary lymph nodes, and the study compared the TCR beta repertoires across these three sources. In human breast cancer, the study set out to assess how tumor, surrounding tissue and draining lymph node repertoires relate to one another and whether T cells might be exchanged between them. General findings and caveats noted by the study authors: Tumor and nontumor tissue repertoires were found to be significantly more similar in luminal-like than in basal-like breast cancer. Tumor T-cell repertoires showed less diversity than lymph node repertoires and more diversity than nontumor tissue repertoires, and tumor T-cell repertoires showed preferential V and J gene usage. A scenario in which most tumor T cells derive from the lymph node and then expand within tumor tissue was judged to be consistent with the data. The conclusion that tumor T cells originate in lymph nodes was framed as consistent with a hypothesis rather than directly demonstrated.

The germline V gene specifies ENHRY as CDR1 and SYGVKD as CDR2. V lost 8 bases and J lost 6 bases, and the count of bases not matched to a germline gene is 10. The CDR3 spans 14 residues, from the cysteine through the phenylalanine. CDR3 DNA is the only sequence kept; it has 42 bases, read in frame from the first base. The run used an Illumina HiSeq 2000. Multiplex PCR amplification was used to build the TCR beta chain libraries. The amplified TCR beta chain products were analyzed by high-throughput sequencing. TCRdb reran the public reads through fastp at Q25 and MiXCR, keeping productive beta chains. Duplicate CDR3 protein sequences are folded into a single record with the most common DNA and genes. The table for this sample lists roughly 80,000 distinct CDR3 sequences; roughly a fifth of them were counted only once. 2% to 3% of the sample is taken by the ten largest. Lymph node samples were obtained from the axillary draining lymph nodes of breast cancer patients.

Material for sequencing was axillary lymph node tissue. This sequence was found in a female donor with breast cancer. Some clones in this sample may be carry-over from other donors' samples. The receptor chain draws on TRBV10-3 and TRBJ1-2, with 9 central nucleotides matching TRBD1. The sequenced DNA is TGTGCCATCCAGACACAGGGGGCAGCCGATGGCTACACCTTC. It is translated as CAIQTQGAADGYTF.